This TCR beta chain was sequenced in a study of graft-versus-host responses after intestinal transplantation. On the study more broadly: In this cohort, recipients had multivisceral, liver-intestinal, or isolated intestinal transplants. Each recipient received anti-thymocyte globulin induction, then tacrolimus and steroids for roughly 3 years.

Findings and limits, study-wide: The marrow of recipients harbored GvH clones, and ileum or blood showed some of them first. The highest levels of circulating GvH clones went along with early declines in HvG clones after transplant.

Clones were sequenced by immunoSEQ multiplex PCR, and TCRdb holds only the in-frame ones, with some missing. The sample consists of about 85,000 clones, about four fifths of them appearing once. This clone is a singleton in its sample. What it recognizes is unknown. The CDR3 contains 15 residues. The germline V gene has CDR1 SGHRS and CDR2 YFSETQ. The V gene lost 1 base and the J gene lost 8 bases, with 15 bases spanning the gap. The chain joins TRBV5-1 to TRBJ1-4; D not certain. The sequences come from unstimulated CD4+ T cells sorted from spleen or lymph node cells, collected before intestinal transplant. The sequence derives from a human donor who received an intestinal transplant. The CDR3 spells CASSLSGTPEEKLFF. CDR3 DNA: TGCGCCAGCAGCTTGAGTGGCACACCTGAAGAAAAACTGTTTTTT.